Listed here are 16 T cell receptor beta chains from one sample, sequenced in a study of T cells in Graves' hyperthyroidism and ophthalmopathy. Amplification targeted TCR beta CDR3 regions from RNA transcripts. Initially, a first-round RT-PCR of the TCR CDR3 employed the HTBI primer set. TCRdb reprocessed the multiplex PCR reads with MiXCR, giving one entry per CDR3 protein. Of over 700,000 distinct CDR3 sequences listed, over 35% are singletons. Sequenced material: blood. The source of these receptors is a woman between 35 and 50 years old with Graves' hyperthyroidism.

On this clonotype itself: Just one base apart from a much larger clone, this may be a read error. This chain's CDR3 is CASSLQDRSVYAF. CDR3 bases: TGTGCCAGCAGCTTGCAGGACCGGAGCGTCTACGCCTTC. This chain joins TRBV7-2 and TRBJ1-2; D not certain. CDR1 is SGHTA and CDR2 is FQGNSA in the germline V gene. The CDR3 length is 13 residues.

This clonotype was counted at least ten times. The chain recombines TRBV7-2 with TRBJ1-1, with D uncertain. V was shortened by 4 bases and J by 0 bases, with 6 bases between the two germline ends. Germline V gives CDR1 SGHTA, CDR2 FQGNSA. The CDR3 spans 13 residues. For the CDR3, the DNA is TGTGCCAGCAGCTCGGCAATGAACACTGAAGCTTTCTTT. This sequence encodes CASSSAMNTEAFF.

This chain joins TRBV10-3 and TRBJ1-6, with D possibly being TRBD1 (5 bases). Deletions cut 0 bases from V and 7 bases from J, with 16 bases between. The CDR3 is made up of 17 amino acids. Germline CDR1 and CDR2: ENHRY and SYGVKD. CDR3 region: CAISESNRSLINSPLHF. The CDR3 region has the DNA TGTGCCATCAGTGAGTCGAACAGGTCTCTGATCAATTCACCCCTCCACTTT.

This clonotype has only a few counts. The V call is TRBV29-1, the J call TRBJ2-5; 8 nucleotides align to TRBD1. This CDR3 is 12 amino acids long. Unmatched junction bases numbered 1, after V lost 4 bases and J lost 3 bases. CDR1 SQVTM and CDR2 ANQGSEA come from the germline V gene. DNA of the CDR3: TGCAGCGTTGGGACAGGGAAAGAGACCCAGTACTTC. Protein product: CSVGTGKETQYF.

This clonotype was recorded a few times. The V gene is TRBV5-8, the J gene TRBJ1-1; D perhaps matches TRBD1 (5 bases). CDR1 and CDR2 from the germline V gene are SGHTS and YDEGEE. The CDR3 spans 13 residues. Trimming removed 0 bases from V and 7 bases from J, with 10 bases in between. The CDR3 reads CASSLGDVGEAFF. DNA for the CDR3: TGTGCCAGCAGCTTGGGGGACGTCGGTGAAGCTTTCTTT.

The chain links TRBV2 to TRBJ2-7; unclear D gene. This CDR3 is 14 amino acids long. The V end was cut by 7 bases, the J end by 0 bases, with 13 bases between. Germline loops: CDR1 SNHLY, CDR2 FYNNEI. The CDR3 region has the DNA TGTGCCAGCAACCGCCAGCCCCTCTCCTACGAGCAGTACTTC. As protein: CASNRQPLSYEQYF.

Note on this clonotype: A read error is possible here, since a much larger clone lies one base away. The V and J genes are TRBV29-1 and TRBJ2-5; the D gene is possibly TRBD1 (6 bases). Germline V gives CDR1 SQVTM, CDR2 ANQGSEA. The CDR3 runs to 13 residues. Trimming removed 5 bases from V and 4 bases from J, with 14 bases in between. The CDR3 loop is CSVFTGTVETQYF. For the CDR3, the DNA is TGCAGCGTTTTTACAGGGACGGTAGAGACCCAGTACTTC.

The chain is built from TRBV6-5 and TRBJ1-5, with D uncertain. V lost 2 bases and J 3 bases, leaving 14 bases between the germline ends. Germline-derived CDR1 and CDR2 are MNHEY and SVGAGI. This CDR3 has 16 amino acids. CDR3 protein: CASSYPTDILNQPQHF. The CDR3 DNA reads as TGTGCCAGCAGTTACCCAACCGACATTCTCAATCAGCCCCAGCATTTT.

This clonotype was seen ten or more times. The rearrangement joins TRBV20-1 to TRBJ2-5; tentative D call: TRBD1 (7 bases). Germline V gene sequence: CDR1 DFQATT, CDR2 SNEGSKA (reference sequence). V dropped 8 bases and J dropped 4 bases, with 11 bases sitting between them. There are 11 residues in the CDR3. CDR3: CSKQGGETQYF. The CDR3 DNA is TGCAGTAAGCAGGGGGGAGAGACCCAGTACTTC.

Ten or more counts support this clonotype. This rearrangement joins TRBV12-3 or TRBV12-4 to TRBJ1-3; no definite D call. The V gene lost 5 bases and the J gene lost 5 bases, with 7 bases spanning the gap. The CDR3 runs to 12 residues. CDR3 sequence: CASSPERNTIYF. In DNA form, the CDR3 reads TGTGCCAGCAGTCCCGAGAGAAACACCATATATTTT.

The gene calls are TRBV9 and TRBJ1-2, with a possible D match to TRBD1 (5 bases). The CDR3 length is 14 residues. V was pared by 3 bases and J by 5 bases, with 14 bases between. From germline, CDR1 is SGDLS and CDR2 YYNGEE. CDR3 loop: CASSARDGGYGYTF. In nucleotides, the CDR3 is TGTGCCAGCAGCGCCCGGGACGGGGGGTATGGCTACACCTTC.

J is TRBJ2-7 and V is TRBV20-1, with D tentatively TRBD2 (5 bases). The germline gives CDR1 DFQATT, CDR2 SNEGSKA (reference sequence). The CDR3 extends over 11 amino acids. The ends were cut back, 0 bases at V and 12 bases at J, with 12 bases in the middle. In DNA form, the CDR3 reads TGCAGTGCTAGAGAAACGGGGTTGAGGTACTTC. Residues: CSARETGLRYF.

The chain joins TRBV12-3 or TRBV12-4 to TRBJ2-6, with D tentatively TRBD2 (5 bases). CDR3 length: 15 residues. V lost 4 bases and J 3 bases, leaving 10 bases between the germline ends. CDR3 region: CASSSPSFGANVLTF. The CDR3 DNA reads as TGTGCCAGCAGTTCTCCTAGCTTTGGGGCCAACGTCCTGACTTTC.

The rearrangement uses TRBV20-1 and TRBJ2-5, with D hard to call. CDR3 length: 15 amino acids. The germline V and J ends were trimmed by 1 base and 11 bases, with 23 bases remaining between them. Germline V lookup: CDR1 DFQATT, CDR2 SNEGSKA (reference sequence). CDR3 sequence: CSARVLGIYTDTQYF. The CDR3, as DNA: TGCAGTGCTAGAGTTCTAGGCATTTACACAGATACGCAGTACTTC.

This clonotype was counted between two and nine times. The genes are TRBV27 and TRBJ1-5; no clear D gene. The V and J ends lost 7 bases and 0 bases respectively, with 13 bases between them. The CDR3 consists of 15 residues. Germline V lookup: CDR1 MNHEY, CDR2 SMNVEV (reference sequence). CDR3 coding DNA: TGTGCCAGCAAGGCAGAGGGTAATAGCAATCAGCCCCAGCATTTT. It is translated as CASKAEGNSNQPQHF.

The rearrangement links TRBV6-1 to TRBJ1-1; TRBD1 matches at 10 bases. Trimming took 6 bases from V and 3 from J; bases not matched to a gene: 10. The germline V gene has CDR1 MNHNS and CDR2 SASEGT. The CDR3 length is 16 residues. The CDR3 spells CASSDRDRGLYTEAFF. CDR3 coding DNA: TGTGCCAGCAGCGACCGGGACAGGGGCCTTTACACTGAAGCTTTCTTT.